The 15 T cell receptor beta chains below all came from one sample that was sequenced in a study of T cells in Graves' hyperthyroidism and ophthalmopathy (dated by TCRdb to between 2018 and 2021). Receptor amplification or capture employed multiplex PCR. The sample was run on an Illumina HiSeq 2000. The TCR beta CDR3 regions were amplified from the RNA transcripts. For the first round of RT-PCR on the TCR CDR3, the HTBI primer set was used together with the Qiagen OneStep RT-PCR kit. The public reads were run again by TCRdb, first through fastp at Q25 and then through MiXCR, and only productive beta chains were kept. Records with the same CDR3 protein are collapsed into one entry carrying the most frequent genes and DNA. A total of some 300,000 distinct CDR3 sequences appear in this sample, around 16% of them only once. Together, the top ten hold around 35% of the sample. Sequencing input: blood. The receptors were sampled from a man younger than 40 with Graves' hyperthyroidism.

The chain couples TRBV10-1 to TRBJ2-3; no firm D call. CDR3 length equals 15 residues. V gave up 0 bases and J gave up 0 bases, with 7 bases separating them. Germline loops: CDR1 WNHNN, CDR2 SYGVQD (reference sequence). The CDR3 DNA reads TGCGCCAGCAGTGAGTCGGCGGTTAGCACAGATACGCAGTATTTT. It codes for CASSESAVSTDTQYF.

The chain links TRBV7-9 to TRBJ1-6; tentatively, D is TRBD1 (5 bases). Germline CDR1 SEHNR, CDR2 FQNEAQ (reference sequence). The CDR3 covers 14 residues. Trimming removed 5 bases from V and 8 bases from J, with 13 bases in between. CDR3 in amino acids: CASSAGTDDSPLHF. In DNA, the CDR3 is TGTGCCAGCAGCGCCGGGACGGACGATTCACCCCTCCACTTT. The full variable domain, in which reference TRBV7-9 and TRBJ1-6 provide the parts outside the CDR3, is DTGVSQNPRHKITKRGQNVTFRCDPISEHNRLYWYRQTLGQGPEFLTYFQNEAQLEKSRLLSDRFSAERPKGSFSTLEIQRTEQGDSAMYLCASSAGTDDSPLHFGNGTRLTVT.

This clonotype was detected many times. CDR3 residues: CASSTGQDYEQYF. CDR3 DNA sequence: TGTGCCAGCAGTACCGGACAGGACTACGAGCAGTACTTC. The chain links TRBV27 to TRBJ2-7; 7 bases align to TRBD1. The length of the CDR3 is 13 residues. CDR1 is MNHEY, CDR2 SMNVEV, per germline (reference sequence). After removal of 5 bases from V and 3 bases from J, the junction contained 4 bases not matched to a gene.

This clonotype appeared many times. In nucleotides, the CDR3 is TGCGCCAGCAGTGAGGGACTAGCGGGAGTCTACGAGCAGTACTTC. Amino acid sequence: CASSEGLAGVYEQYF. The rearrangement uses TRBV10-1 and TRBJ2-7; TRBD2 matches 13 bases. Germline V gene lookup returns CDR1 WNHNN and CDR2 SYGVQD (reference sequence). V dropped 2 bases and J dropped 3; count of bases not matched to a gene: 1. CDR3 length: 15 amino acids.

This clonotype was counted ten times or more. The gene calls are TRBV11-2 and TRBJ2-7, with a possible D match to TRBD2 (6 bases). The V end was cut by 3 bases, the J end by 6 bases, with 12 bases between. CDR3 size: 13 residues. Per the germline V gene, CDR1 is SGHAT and CDR2 is FQNNGV. The CDR3 spells CASSFPGTFEQYF. CDR3 coding DNA: TGTGCCAGCAGCTTTCCCGGGACTTTCGAGCAGTACTTC.

This clonotype came up a few times. The chain combines TRBV20-1 with TRBJ2-3; TRBD2 matches at 12 bases. Looked up from germline, CDR1 is DFQATT and CDR2 is SNEGSKA (reference sequence). The CDR3 covers 15 residues. J gave up 4 bases and V 6 bases, and 8 bases lay outside the gene matches. This CDR3 reads CSAPRLAGESDTQYF. The CDR3 coding sequence is TGCAGTGCCCCTAGACTAGCGGGAGAGTCAGATACGCAGTATTTT.

The V gene is TRBV6-6, the J gene TRBJ2-1; D is perhaps TRBD1 or TRBD2 (5 bases each). The CDR3 spans 14 residues. V lost 2 bases and J lost 8, with 13 bases in between. CDR1 and CDR2 from the germline V gene are MNHNY and SVGAGI (reference sequence). CDR3 region: CASSYRDGWDEQFF. The CDR3 DNA reads TGTGCCAGCAGTTACAGGGACGGTTGGGATGAGCAGTTCTTC.

Only a few counts were recorded for this clonotype. The chain combines TRBV20-1 with TRBJ2-1; no clear D gene. The CDR3 runs 14 residues. Trimming pared 3 bases from V and 0 bases from J, leaving 9 bases between. The germline CDR1 and CDR2 sequences are DFQATT and SNEGSKA (reference sequence). The CDR3 DNA reads TGCAGTGCTAGCCTTTCTTTCTCCTACAATGAGCAGTTCTTC. This translates into CSASLSFSYNEQFF.

The J gene is TRBJ2-2, the V gene TRBV19, with a tentative D call TRBD2 (6 bases). Germline values: CDR1 LNHDA, CDR2 SQIVND (reference sequence). Between the trimmed V and J ends, which lost 7 bases and 6 bases, there was a span of 21 bases. This CDR3 has 16 amino acids. CDR3 nucleotide sequence: TGTGCCAGTACCCATCCGGGGGAAGGGGCGGCCGGGGAGCTGTTTTTT. This translates into CASTHPGEGAAGELFF. The full variable domain, in which reference TRBV19 and TRBJ2-2 provide the parts outside the CDR3, is DGGITQSPKYLFRKEGQNVTLSCEQNLNHDAMYWYRQDPGQGLRLIYYSQIVNDFQKGDIAEGYSVSREKKESFPLTVTSAQKNPTAFYLCASTHPGEGAAGELFFGEGSRLTVL.

This clonotype appeared many times. The V gene is TRBV28, the J gene TRBJ1-1; TRBD1 is a possible D gene (6 bases). This CDR3 is built from 17 residues. V was trimmed by 5 bases and J by 10 bases, leaving 29 bases between them. Germline CDR1 and CDR2: MDHEN and SYDVKM. CDR3 protein: CASSPPGQGRIVWGAFF. As DNA, the CDR3 is TGTGCCAGCAGTCCCCCGGGGCAGGGGCGGATCGTGTGGGGAGCTTTCTTT. Variable domain in full (rest from reference TRBV28 and TRBJ1-1): DVKVTQSSRYLVKRTGEKVFLECVQDMDHENMFWYRQDPGLGLRLIYFSYDVKMKEKGDIPEGYSVSREKKERFSLILESASTNQTSMYLCASSPPGQGRIVWGAFFGQGTRLTVV.

This clonotype was observed many times. CDR3: CASSLPVGLNYEQYF. For the CDR3, the DNA is TGTGCCAGCAGTCTTCCTGTGGGACTAAACTACGAGCAGTACTTC. The chain uses TRBV12-3 or TRBV12-4 and TRBJ2-7; 7 bases are a match to TRBD2. V was pared by 5 bases and J by 3 bases, with 10 bases of the junction left unmatched. The CDR3 runs 15 residues.

The table lists this clonotype with a count of one. The chain uses TRBV29-1 and TRBJ1-5; D might be TRBD1 (6 bases). From germline, CDR1 is SQVTM and CDR2 ANQGSEA. The CDR3 is made up of 13 amino acids. Trimming stripped 3 bases from V and 10 bases from J, with 16 bases between. The CDR3 DNA sequence: TGCAGCGTTGACCCCGGCAGGGGCGAACCCCAGCATTTT. The encoded protein is CSVDPGRGEPQHF.

This clonotype was counted only a few times. A read error may produce the germline difference seen at one junction end. The chain is built from TRBV27 and TRBJ2-5; TRBD1 matches 8 bases. The CDR3 extends over 15 amino acids. Germline V gives CDR1 MNHEY, CDR2 SMNVEV (reference sequence). This chain's CDR3 is CASSQLGQGIETRYF. The DNA of the CDR3 is TGTGCCAGCAGTCAACTTGGACAGGGCATCGAGACCCGGTACTTC.

Only a few counts were recorded for this clonotype. The rearrangement uses TRBV27 and TRBJ2-2, with no clear D. CDR1 and CDR2 (germline): MNHEY, SMNVEV (reference sequence). The V end lost 1 base, the J end lost 5 bases, and 8 bases lay between the germline ends. The length of the CDR3 is 14 residues. CDR3 region: CASSLWPETGELFF. In nucleotides, the CDR3 is TGTGCCAGCAGTTTATGGCCGGAGACCGGGGAGCTGTTTTTT.

This clonotype occurred a few times. The V gene is TRBV20-1, the J gene TRBJ1-6; D is unresolved. The germline gives CDR1 DFQATT, CDR2 SNEGSKA (reference sequence). Trimming took 3 bases from V and 6 from J, leaving 12 bases between them. The CDR3 has 14 residues. The CDR3, as DNA: TGCAGTGCTAGTGAGAAAGGTGGTAATTCACCCCTCCACTTT. It translates to CSASEKGGNSPLHF.